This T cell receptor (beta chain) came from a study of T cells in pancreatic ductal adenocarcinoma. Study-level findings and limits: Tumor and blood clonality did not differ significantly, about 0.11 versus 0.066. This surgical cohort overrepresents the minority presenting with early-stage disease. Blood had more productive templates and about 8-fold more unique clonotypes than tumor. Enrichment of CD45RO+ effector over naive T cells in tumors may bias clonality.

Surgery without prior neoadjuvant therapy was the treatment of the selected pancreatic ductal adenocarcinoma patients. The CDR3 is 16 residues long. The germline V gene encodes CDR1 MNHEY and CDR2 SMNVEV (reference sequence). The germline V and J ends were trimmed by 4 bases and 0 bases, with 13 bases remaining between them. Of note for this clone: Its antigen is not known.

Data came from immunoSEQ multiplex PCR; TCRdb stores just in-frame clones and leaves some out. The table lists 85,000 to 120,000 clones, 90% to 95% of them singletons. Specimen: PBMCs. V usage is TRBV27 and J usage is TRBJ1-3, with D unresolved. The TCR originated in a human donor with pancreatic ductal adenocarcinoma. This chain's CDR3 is CASSSSGAHSGNTIYF. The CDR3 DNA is TGTGCCAGCAGTTCATCGGGCGCCCACTCTGGAAACACCATATATTTT.